This is a list of T cell receptor beta chains from one sample in a study of T cell repertoires in cytomegalovirus infection. Using its own MiXCR run on the reads, TCRdb lists one record per CDR3 protein. Of 490,000 or so distinct CDR3 sequences in the sample, roughly 12% are singletons; the top ten hold around 9.6%. Input material: PBMCs. The origin of the receptors is a human donor in good health (CMV status not recorded). Some clones in this sample may be carry-over from other donors' samples. Both conserved end residues are trimmed from each CDR3.

j_call: TRBJ1-4; v_call: TRBV6-1; cdr3_aa: ASSEVTIRGGNEKLF
j_call: TRBJ2-5; v_call: TRBV5-6; cdr3_aa: ASSLVEDSKETQY
j_call: TRBJ1-4; v_call: TRBV12-3/TRBV12-4; cdr3_aa: ASSSTRMGEKLF
j_call: TRBJ2-1; v_call: TRBV28; cdr3_aa: ASSSPTGESYNEQF
j_call: TRBJ1-1; v_call: TRBV19; cdr3_aa: ASSPPAVNTEAF
j_call: TRBJ2-2; v_call: TRBV12-3/TRBV12-4; cdr3_aa: ASLRTWGWGELF
j_call: TRBJ2-2; v_call: TRBV14; cdr3_aa: ASRGSGTGELF
j_call: TRBJ1-1; v_call: TRBV7-8; cdr3_aa: ASSSLRNTEAF
j_call: TRBJ2-2; v_call: TRBV7-4; cdr3_aa: ASSLQGPDTGELF
j_call: TRBJ1-2; v_call: TRBV19; cdr3_aa: ASSSRSGANYGYT
j_call: TRBJ2-1; v_call: TRBV13; cdr3_aa: ASSHSREAVQF
j_call: TRBJ2-1; v_call: TRBV7-3; cdr3_aa: ASSLRATSGRAVEQF
j_call: TRBJ1-2; v_call: TRBV6-5; cdr3_aa: APADRGEYGYT
j_call: TRBJ2-5; v_call: TRBV7-2; cdr3_aa: ASSGGALQETQY
j_call: TRBJ1-6; v_call: TRBV5-8; cdr3_aa: ASSIRNSPLH
j_call: TRBJ2-7; v_call: TRBV12-5; cdr3_aa: ASGLVLQDRRLYYEQY
j_call: TRBJ2-7; v_call: TRBV12-3/TRBV12-4; cdr3_aa: ASSLKKEQY
j_call: TRBJ2-2; v_call: TRBV11-2; cdr3_aa: ASRPPPGLATRGDGELF
j_call: TRBJ1-2; v_call: TRBV7-2; cdr3_aa: ASSLATGDGYT
j_call: TRBJ2-5; v_call: TRBV5-6; cdr3_aa: ASSAAGRAETQY
j_call: TRBJ1-2; v_call: TRBV3-1; cdr3_aa: ASSPFGSVNYGYT
j_call: TRBJ2-5; v_call: TRBV27; cdr3_aa: ASNHFPPKGNFQETQY
j_call: TRBJ2-5; v_call: TRBV20-1; cdr3_aa: SAPTSGRARETQY
j_call: TRBJ2-3; v_call: TRBV20-1; cdr3_aa: SARGQGEEDTQY
j_call: TRBJ1-6; v_call: TRBV5-8; cdr3_aa: ASRLDRQSSYNSPLH
j_call: TRBJ2-3; v_call: TRBV7-2; cdr3_aa: ASSFTSGTVADTQY